A single sample is the source of the 25 T cell receptor beta chains below, sequenced in a study of T cells in Graves' hyperthyroidism and ophthalmopathy. The investigators amplified TCR beta CDR3 regions from RNA transcripts. The TCR CDR3 first-round RT-PCR relied on the HTBI primer set. TCRdb processed the multiplex PCR reads anew with MiXCR; each CDR3 protein has one entry. The sample includes roughly 180,000 distinct CDR3 sequences, roughly 9.4% of them seen just once. Material for sequencing was blood. The receptors stem from a woman aged 18-29 years with Graves' hyperthyroidism that later progressed to Graves' ophthalmopathy.

The sample holds many counts of this clonotype. The V call is TRBV29-1, the J call TRBJ1-1; D not resolved. The CDR3 loop spans 13 amino acids. Germline CDR1 SQVTM, CDR2 ANQGSEA. The ends were cut back, 7 bases at V and 0 bases at J, with 12 bases in the middle. CDR3 region: CSAIGLMNTEAFF. The CDR3 bases are TGCAGCGCTATCGGGCTCATGAACACTGAAGCTTTCTTT.

This clonotype was recorded many times. The V and J genes are TRBV7-2 and TRBJ2-7; the match to TRBD2 covers 8 bases. The CDR3 covers 13 residues. CDR1 and CDR2 from the germline V gene are SGHTA and FQGNSA. The trim removed 4 bases at V and 3 bases at J, leaving 2 bases unmatched. The CDR3 sequence: CASSSAGDYEQYF. As DNA, the CDR3 is TGTGCCAGCAGCTCAGCGGGGGACTACGAGCAGTACTTC.

About this clonotype: A read error is possible here, since a much larger clone lies one base away. The rearrangement joins TRBV4-2 to TRBJ1-5; maybe TRBD1 (6 bases). The CDR3 runs 13 residues. The germline V and J ends were trimmed by 1 base and 9 bases, with 10 bases remaining between them. CDR1 LGHNA and CDR2 YNFKEQ come from the germline V gene. The CDR3 DNA follows: TGTGCCAGCAGCCAAGGGGGGCATCCGCCCCAGCATTTT. Residues: CASSQGGHPPQHF.

This clonotype was seen a handful of times. The chain joins TRBV14 to TRBJ2-7, with a possible D match to TRBD2 (5 bases). Trimming removed 6 bases at V and 3 bases at J, with 12 bases between. Germline lookup yields CDR1 SGHDN and CDR2 FVKESK. The CDR3 loop spans 13 amino acids. CDR3 amino acids: CASSQHTSYEQYF. The CDR3 nucleotides read TGTGCCAGCAGTCAACACACTAGCTACGAGCAGTACTTC. The whole variable domain, filled in from reference TRBV14 and TRBJ2-7, reads EAGVTQFPSHSVIEKGQTVTLRCDPISGHDNLYWYRRVMGKEIKFLLHFVKESKQDESGMPNNRFLAERTGGTYSTLKVQPAELEDSGVYFCASSQHTSYEQYFGPGTRLTVT.

There are many counts of this clonotype. The rearrangement links TRBV19 to TRBJ2-7; maybe TRBD1 (5 bases). The ends were cut back, 5 bases at V and 6 bases at J, with 11 bases in the middle. The V gene's germline CDR1 is LNHDA and CDR2 SQIVND (reference sequence). The CDR3 has 12 amino acids. CDR3 region: CASSGHLAEQYF. The CDR3 DNA sequence: TGTGCCAGTAGTGGACATTTGGCCGAGCAGTACTTC. The full variable domain, its missing parts supplied by reference TRBV19 and TRBJ2-7, is DGGITQSPKYLFRKEGQNVTLSCEQNLNHDAMYWYRQDPGQGLRLIYYSQIVNDFQKGDIAEGYSVSREKKESFPLTVTSAQKNPTAFYLCASSGHLAEQYFGPGTRLTVT.

This clonotype was counted at least ten times. This chain connects TRBV12-3 or TRBV12-4 to TRBJ2-7; 7 bases line up with TRBD1. CDR3 length: 14 amino acids. Germline trimming cut 0 bases from V and 4 bases from J; bases unmatched to any gene: 3. As DNA, the CDR3 is TGTGCCAGCAGTTTAGCGGGACAGAGATACGAGCAGTACTTC. Translation gives CASSLAGQRYEQYF.

This clonotype was observed at least ten times. This chain joins TRBV3-1 and TRBJ2-2; tentatively, D is TRBD2 (5 bases). The CDR3 runs 14 residues. Trimming removed 4 bases at V and 1 base at J, with 7 bases between. CDR1 is LGHDT, CDR2 YNNKEL, per germline (reference sequence). CDR3 DNA sequence: TGTGCCAGCAGCCCTCGGGGGAACACCGGGGAGCTGTTTTTT. It codes for CASSPRGNTGELFF.

This clonotype was counted many times. The chain joins TRBV28 to TRBJ2-7; D may be TRBD1 or TRBD2 (5 bases each). Germline CDR1 reads MDHEN; CDR2 reads SYDVKM. This CDR3 region has 15 residues. Between the trimmed V and J ends, which lost 8 bases and 2 bases, there was a span of 19 bases. The CDR3 protein is CASFTSGTGTYEQYF. Here the CDR3 DNA reads TGTGCCAGCTTCACCTCCGGGACGGGGACCTACGAGCAGTACTTC.

This clonotype was detected ten times or more. The V and J genes are TRBV29-1 and TRBJ1-4; 8 bases match TRBD1. Looked up from germline, CDR1 is SQVTM and CDR2 is ANQGSEA. V lost 1 base, J lost 4 bases, and 14 bases stayed unmatched. The CDR3 has 18 amino acids. The CDR3 protein is CSVEAGPGQGADNEKLFF. In DNA, the CDR3 is TGCAGCGTTGAAGCGGGACCTGGCCAGGGGGCTGATAATGAAAAACTGTTTTTT.

This chain connects TRBV20-1 to TRBJ1-6; TRBD1 matches 10 bases. V gave up 2 bases and J gave up 9 bases; unmatched junction bases: 13. The CDR3 sequence is 17 residues long. CDR1 is DFQATT and CDR2 is SNEGSKA in the germline V gene (reference sequence). The chain's CDR3 is CSARNLPTDRGPSPLHF. The CDR3 nucleotides read TGCAGTGCTAGAAACCTGCCCACCGACAGGGGGCCTTCACCCCTCCACTTT.

The chain carries TRBV20-1 and TRBJ2-3; 12 bases fit TRBD2. CDR3 length: 16 residues. Losses at the gene ends were 5 bases for V and 3 bases for J; bases not matched to a gene: 9. CDR1 DFQATT and CDR2 SNEGSKA come from the germline V gene (reference sequence). The CDR3 region is CSASDLAGGPTDTQYF. The CDR3 DNA reads as TGCAGTGCTTCAGATCTAGCGGGAGGGCCAACAGATACGCAGTATTTT.

This clonotype has at least ten counts. This chain uses TRBV7-9 with TRBJ2-2; TRBD1 aligns across 7 bases. The germline gives CDR1 SEHNR, CDR2 FQNEAQ (reference sequence). Trimming took 4 bases from V and 2 from J; bases not matched to a gene: 10. The CDR3 is made up of 17 amino acids. CDR3 in amino acids: CASSYAGTAINTGELFF. DNA of the CDR3: TGTGCCAGCAGCTATGCCGGGACAGCGATTAACACCGGGGAGCTGTTTTTT.

This chain uses TRBV7-8 with TRBJ2-1; D may be TRBD2 (7 bases). The CDR3 covers 15 residues. Germline CDR1 and CDR2: SGHVS and FQNEAQ. With 5 bases removed from V and 4 bases from J, the gap between germline ends came to 15 bases. The CDR3 here is CASSGGGGAYNEQFF. The CDR3 DNA reads as TGTGCCAGCAGCGGGGGGGGGGGGGCGTACAATGAGCAGTTCTTC.

This clonotype occurred many times. The V gene is TRBV6-1, the J gene TRBJ1-4; D may be TRBD1 (6 bases). The CDR3 extends over 13 amino acids. V dropped 6 bases and J dropped 7 bases, with 12 bases sitting between them. Germline V lookup: CDR1 MNHNS, CDR2 SASEGT. CDR3 protein: CASRNRQVEKLFF. The CDR3 nucleotides are TGTGCCAGCAGGAATAGACAGGTTGAAAAACTGTTTTTT.

This clonotype was observed many times. The gene calls are TRBV2 and TRBJ2-4; the D gene could be TRBD1 or TRBD2 (5 bases each). CDR1 is SNHLY and CDR2 is FYNNEI in the germline V gene. This CDR3 has 13 residues. V lost 4 bases and J lost 9, with 13 bases in between. CDR3 residues: CASSGLFGGIQYF. CDR3 in DNA: TGTGCCAGCAGTGGCCTTTTTGGGGGCATTCAGTACTTC.

This clonotype has ten or more counts. DNA for the CDR3: TGCAGTGCTAGAGATCCCGACAGGGGCCATAACAATGAGCAGTTCTTC. Translating it yields CSARDPDRGHNNEQFF. V usage is TRBV20-1 and J usage is TRBJ2-1; TRBD1 aligns across 8 bases. Germline V gene data show CDR1 as DFQATT and CDR2 as SNEGSKA (reference sequence). The CDR3 has 16 residues. With 0 bases clipped from V and 5 bases from J, the junction kept 9 bases outside the gene matches.

The chain links TRBV4-1 to TRBJ2-3; 7 bases are shared with TRBD2. Germline assignment: CDR1 MGHRA and CDR2 YSYEKL. Trimming removed 3 bases from V and 1 base from J; junction bases left unmatched: 7. There are 16 residues in the CDR3. Here the CDR3 reads CASSQPRGGGTDTQYF. The CDR3 bases are TGCGCCAGCAGCCAGCCTCGTGGGGGGGGCACAGATACGCAGTATTTT.

This clonotype was seen many times. V and J are TRBV29-1 and TRBJ1-1; D ambiguous. The CDR3 is 12 residues long. CDR1 SQVTM and CDR2 ANQGSEA come from the germline V gene. Trimming pared 3 bases from V and 0 bases from J, leaving 5 bases between. CDR3 residues: CSVDRMNTEAFF. The CDR3 coding sequence is TGCAGCGTTGACAGGATGAACACTGAAGCTTTCTTT.

The chain recombines TRBV7-6 with TRBJ2-1; TRBD2 agrees at 9 bases. J lost 6 bases, V lost 6 bases, and 9 bases had no gene match. CDR3 length: 15 amino acids. Per germline, CDR1 SGHVS and CDR2 FNYEAQ. The CDR3: CASRTGLAGTNEQFF. The CDR3 DNA follows: TGTGCCAGCAGAACAGGGCTAGCGGGGACCAATGAGCAGTTCTTC.

In this sample, this clonotype turned up a few times. The J gene is TRBJ2-3, the V gene TRBV10-3; 9 bases agree with TRBD1. The CDR3 length is 16 residues. The trim removed 4 bases at V and 2 bases at J, leaving 7 bases unmatched. Germline V CDR1 and CDR2: ENHRY, SYGVKD. The CDR3 is CAISGRQGEDTDTQYF. In DNA form, the CDR3 reads TGTGCCATCAGTGGCCGACAGGGGGAGGACACAGATACGCAGTATTTT.

This clonotype was observed a few times. This chain joins TRBV10-3 and TRBJ1-5, with D maybe TRBD1 (5 bases). The length of the CDR3 is 14 residues. Per germline, CDR1 ENHRY and CDR2 SYGVKD. Trimming left V 2 bases short and J 3 bases short, with 8 bases between. The CDR3 reads CAISEGGLNQPQHF. Written as DNA, the CDR3 is TGTGCCATCAGTGAGGGGGGACTCAATCAGCCCCAGCATTTT.

This clonotype appeared many times. The gene calls are TRBV5-1 and TRBJ2-3, with D unclear. Germline loops: CDR1 SGHRS, CDR2 YFSETQ. The ends were cut back, 1 base at V and 2 bases at J, with 11 bases in the middle. The CDR3 sequence is 15 residues long. The CDR3: CASSLTGQATDTQYF. The CDR3 DNA reads TGCGCCAGCAGCTTGACCGGCCAAGCCACAGATACGCAGTATTTT.

This clonotype has a count of ten or more. The V and J genes are TRBV6-1 and TRBJ1-5, with D uncertain. V shed 10 bases and J shed 3 bases, with 10 bases lying between them. The CDR3 length is 12 residues. CDR1 and CDR2 (germline): MNHNS, SASEGT. The CDR3 loop is CATRQPNQPQHF. CDR3 nucleotide sequence: TGTGCCACCCGGCAGCCCAATCAGCCCCAGCATTTT.

This clonotype came up many times. The chain links TRBV2 to TRBJ2-7; D gene unclear. With 4 bases removed from V and 3 bases from J, the gap between germline ends came to 13 bases. This CDR3 is 14 amino acids long. Looked up from germline, CDR1 is SNHLY and CDR2 is FYNNEI. This chain's CDR3 is CASSVSFGHYEQYF. CDR3 in DNA: TGTGCCAGCAGTGTCTCTTTCGGGCACTACGAGCAGTACTTC.

This clonotype appeared many times. CDR3 residues: CAISAYGGLGSYNEQFF. The CDR3 DNA is TGTGCCATCAGTGCGTATGGGGGGCTAGGCTCCTACAATGAGCAGTTCTTC. This chain connects TRBV10-3 to TRBJ2-1; either TRBD1 or TRBD2 may fit D (6 bases each). The CDR3 is 17 residues long. Trimming took off 4 bases at V and 0 bases at J, with 16 bases between the two ends. The germline gives CDR1 ENHRY, CDR2 SYGVKD.